What follows are 20 T cell receptor beta chains derived from one specimen sequenced in a study of cytomegalovirus exposure and HLA in healthy donors (dated by TCRdb to between 2016 and 2019). Library creation used the immunoSEQ multiplex PCR assay. The multiplex PCR relied on a mix of 60 forward primers for TCR Vbeta segments and 13 reverse primers for TCR Jbeta segments. TCRdb obtained this table from immuneACCESS and retained in-frame rearrangements with V and J assigned. These tables miss some clones; where compared with another copy, unresolved V genes account for less than half of the shortfall, and the remainder is unexplained. In all, the sample holds around 150,000 clones, and less than 65% of those were seen once. The ten top clones hold 3% of the sample. The sequencing input was PBMCs. Receptors were obtained from a woman in her 30s in good health and CMV-seropositive.

This sequence joins TRBV13 and TRBJ2-7; 9 bases agree with TRBD2. In germline, CDR1 is PRHDT, CDR2 FYEKMQ (reference sequence). The CDR3 totals 15 residues. With 0 bases clipped from V and 4 bases from J, the junction kept 4 bases outside the gene matches. The CDR3 sequence is CASSLGSSGIYEQYF. The DNA of the CDR3 is TGTGCCAGCAGCTTAGGATCTAGCGGGATTTACGAGCAGTACTTC.

The chain couples TRBV10-3 to TRBJ1-2; D may be TRBD1 (6 bases). Germline V gene sequence: CDR1 ENHRY, CDR2 SYGVKD. This CDR3 comprises 14 residues. With 4 bases removed from V and 0 bases from J, the gap between germline ends came to 9 bases. The CDR3 nucleotides are TGTGCCATCAGTGTACAGGGTGCTAACTATGGCTACACCTTC. This gives the protein CAISVQGANYGYTF.

The CDR3 region is CASSLVPGNTEAFF. The CDR3 bases are TGTGCCAGCAGCTTAGTCCCGGGGAACACTGAAGCTTTCTTT. The V call is TRBV11-2, the J call TRBJ1-1; no clear D gene. CDR1 and CDR2 (germline): SGHAT, FQNNGV. Trimming took 1 base from V and 1 from J, leaving 7 bases between them. The CDR3 length is 14 residues.

The rearrangement joins TRBV6-1 to TRBJ2-7, with 12 nucleotides matching TRBD1. Losses at the gene ends were 3 bases for V and 5 bases for J; bases not matched to a gene: 8. CDR3 length equals 16 residues. CDR1 MNHNS and CDR2 SASEGT come from the germline V gene. CDR3 sequence: CASSEFPGQGANEQYF. The CDR3 DNA sequence: TGTGCCAGCAGTGAGTTCCCGGGACAGGGGGCAAACGAGCAGTACTTC.

The chain links TRBV7-9 to TRBJ2-1; 8 nucleotides agree with TRBD2. Germline CDR1 and CDR2: SEHNR and FQNEAQ (reference sequence). There are 15 residues in the CDR3. The junction had 7 bases not matched to a gene; V was cut back by 3 bases and J by 6 bases. CDR3 nucleotide sequence: TGTGCCAGCAGCTTTTCCGGGACTAGTGTCAATGAGCAGTTCTTC. Translating it yields CASSFSGTSVNEQFF. The full variable domain, completed using reference TRBV7-9 and TRBJ2-1, is DTGVSQNPRHKITKRGQNVTFRCDPISEHNRLYWYRQTLGQGPEFLTYFQNEAQLEKSRLLSDRFSAERPKGSFSTLEIQRTEQGDSAMYLCASSFSGTSVNEQFFGPGTRLTVL.

The chain carries TRBV10-3 and TRBJ2-5, with a weak D call TRBD1 (6 bases). Per the germline V gene, CDR1 is ENHRY and CDR2 is SYGVKD. The ends were cut back, 5 bases at V and 2 bases at J, with 18 bases in the middle. CDR3 size: 16 residues. CDR3: CAISLRGQGLQETQYF. The CDR3 DNA reads as TGTGCCATCAGTCTCCGGGGACAAGGCCTACAAGAGACCCAGTACTTC.

This chain links TRBV14 with TRBJ2-5; D is ambiguous. The J call may be in error: the DNA end matches TRBJ2-7 better. This CDR3 is 13 amino acids long. From germline, CDR1 is SGHDN and CDR2 FVKESK. CDR3 sequence reads: CASSQRWGYEQYF. Written as DNA, the CDR3 is TGTGCCAGCAGCCAGAGATGGGGCTACGAGCAGTACTTC.

The chain combines TRBV10-2 with TRBJ1-4; 9 bases fit TRBD1. V trimming: 3 bases; J trimming: 8 bases; junction bases outside the gene matches: 7. CDR3 length: 15 residues. The germline gives CDR1 WSHSY, CDR2 SAAADI. The CDR3 sequence is CASSEDDRGGEKLFF. DNA of the CDR3: TGCGCCAGCAGTGAAGACGACAGGGGGGGAGAAAAACTGTTTTTT.

This clone was seen just once. The chain is built from TRBV28 and TRBJ1-5, with 7 bases lining up with TRBD1. The CDR3 runs 14 residues. With 6 bases clipped from V and 2 bases from J, the junction kept 4 bases outside the gene matches. CDR1 MDHEN and CDR2 SYDVKM come from the germline V gene. This CDR3 reads CASRTDRGNQPQHF. CDR3 bases: TGTGCCAGCAGGACTGACAGGGGCAATCAGCCCCAGCATTTT. The full variable domain, completed using reference TRBV28 and TRBJ1-5, is DVKVTQSSRYLVKRTGEKVFLECVQDMDHENMFWYRQDPGLGLRLIYFSYDVKMKEKGDIPEGYSVSREKKERFSLILESASTNQTSMYLCASRTDRGNQPQHFGDGTRLSIL.

The J gene is TRBJ2-1, the V gene TRBV7-9; 8 positions match TRBD2. The CDR3 contains 14 residues. Trimming at V came to 5 bases and at J to 6 bases, leaving 6 bases not matched to a gene. Germline V gene sequence: CDR1 SEHNR, CDR2 FQNEAQ (reference sequence). The CDR3 sequence: CASSLSGKPNEQFF. CDR3 bases: TGTGCCAGCAGCCTTAGCGGGAAACCCAATGAGCAGTTCTTC.

V usage is TRBV5-1 and J usage is TRBJ2-7, with D unresolved. V was shortened by 1 base and J by 3 bases, with 14 bases between the two germline ends. Germline CDR1 is SGHRS and CDR2 is YFSETQ. The CDR3 loop spans 15 amino acids. The chain's CDR3 is CASSLISSSSYEQYF. CDR3 coding DNA: TGCGCCAGCAGCTTGATATCCTCATCGAGCTACGAGCAGTACTTC.

The genes are TRBV13 and TRBJ2-1; 9 bases fit TRBD1. There are 16 residues in the CDR3. V shed 5 bases and J 10 bases; nucleotides not matched to a gene: 15. Germline values: CDR1 PRHDT, CDR2 FYEKMQ (reference sequence). The CDR3 region is CASSQAPGQGRWEQFF. The CDR3 region has the DNA TGTGCCAGCAGCCAAGCCCCGGGACAGGGACGGTGGGAGCAGTTCTTC.

Details on this clone: Other DNA sequences from this sample encode an identical CDR3 as well. The chain recombines TRBV27 with TRBJ1-1; the D gene is possibly TRBD1 (6 bases). Deletions cut 3 bases from V and 4 bases from J, with 21 bases between. The CDR3 contains 17 residues. Germline V lookup: CDR1 MNHEY, CDR2 SMNVEV (reference sequence). In DNA, the CDR3 is TGTGCCAGCAGTTTTATGGGGGCGCGTGTTAGGGTCACTGAAGCTTTCTTT. Translation gives CASSFMGARVRVTEAFF.

This clone is judged medium-sized. The CDR3 is CASSYMAGEGEKLFF. As DNA, the CDR3 is TGTGCCAGCAGTTACATGGCGGGGGAGGGGGAAAAACTGTTTTTT. The chain couples TRBV6-5 to TRBJ1-4, with TRBD1 as a possible D gene (5 bases). CDR3 size: 15 residues. V lost 2 bases, J lost 8 bases, and 15 bases lay in between. CDR1 and CDR2 (germline): MNHEY, SVGAGI.

Of note for this clone: The same CDR3 is also encoded by other DNA sequences in this sample. CDR3 bases: TGTGCCAGCTCACCACGGCAGGCGTACGAGCAGTACTTC. Amino acids: CASSPRQAYEQYF. The gene calls are TRBV18 and TRBJ2-7; D gene uncertain. The CDR3 is 13 amino acids. V was pared by 1 base and J by 4 bases, with 8 bases between. Germline CDR1 reads KGHSH; CDR2 reads LQKENI.

The rearrangement links TRBV7-9 to TRBJ2-7, with D possibly being TRBD1 (6 bases). V lost 4 bases, J lost 7 bases, and 17 bases lay in between. The CDR3 is 14 amino acids. Per germline, CDR1 SEHNR and CDR2 FQNEAQ (reference sequence). CDR3 coding DNA: TGTGCCAGCAGCTCAACGACAGGCCCCCGGGAGCAGTACTTC. This gives the protein CASSSTTGPREQYF.

This CDR3 is CASTPTSGSYNEQFF. The CDR3 bases are TGTGCCAGCACCCCAACTAGCGGGAGTTACAATGAGCAGTTCTTC. The V and J genes are TRBV6-4 and TRBJ2-1; 11 positions match TRBD2. Trimming removed 7 bases from V and 4 bases from J; junction bases left unmatched: 6. CDR3 length: 15 amino acids. CDR1 is MRHNA, CDR2 SNTAGT, per germline.

The J gene is TRBJ2-7, the V gene TRBV19; D gene uncertain. The CDR3 sequence is 14 residues long. CDR1 and CDR2 from the germline V gene are LNHDA and SQIVND (reference sequence). V was trimmed by 5 bases and J by 2 bases, leaving 13 bases between them. The DNA for the CDR3 is TGTGCCAGTAGTGTCAACGGTTTTACCTACGAGCAGTACTTC. It yields the protein CASSVNGFTYEQYF.

The V gene is TRBV19, the J gene TRBJ2-5; D might be TRBD2 (5 bases). This CDR3 region has 14 residues. The ends were cut back, 4 bases at V and 0 bases at J, with 9 bases in the middle. CDR1 is LNHDA, CDR2 SQIVND, per germline (reference sequence). CDR3: CASSTSRNQETQYF. The CDR3 DNA follows: TGTGCCAGTAGTACTAGCAGAAACCAAGAGACCCAGTACTTC.

This clone was recorded only once. The V and J genes are TRBV7-3 and TRBJ2-3, with 11 bases aligning to TRBD2. Germline loops: CDR1 SGHTA, CDR2 FQGTGA. The CDR3 contains 15 residues. Trimming removed 5 bases from V and 3 bases from J; junction bases left unmatched: 4. Here the CDR3 reads CASSALAGGTDTQYF. The CDR3 region has the DNA TGTGCCAGCAGCGCTCTAGCGGGGGGTACAGATACGCAGTATTTT. Variable domain in full (rest from reference TRBV7-3 and TRBJ2-3): GAGVSQTPSNKVTEKGKYVELRCDPISGHTALYWYRQSLGQGPEFLIYFQGTGAADDSGLPNDRFFAVRPEGSVSTLKIQRTERGDSAVYLCASSALAGGTDTQYFGPGTRLTVL.